This is a list of T cell receptor beta chains from one sample in a study of T-cell memory formation after mild COVID-19. TCRdb used MiXCR to reprocess the 5' RACE reads, holding one entry per CDR3 protein. The table shows 95,000 to 110,000 distinct CDR3 sequences, with roughly 14% occurring only once. The sequenced sample was PBMCs or a T cell subset sorted from them (not recorded which). These receptors were obtained from a young man who had mild COVID-19 (a few samples of this study predate the infection). Cell type and time point are not known. CDR3s include the opening cysteine and the closing phenylalanine or tryptophan. Clone size is given for some rows only: seen once, a few or many times, or a class if the clone is expanded.

j_call: TRBJ2-1
cdr3_length: 15
v_call: TRBV29-1
clone_size: NA
cdr3_aa: CSVVGVAYRSNEQFF

j_call: TRBJ2-7
cdr3_length: 12
v_call: TRBV7-9
clone_size: NA
cdr3_aa: CASSGGLPEQYF

j_call: TRBJ2-2
cdr3_length: 15
v_call: TRBV5-4
clone_size: NA
cdr3_aa: CASSTRGGVTGELFF

j_call: TRBJ2-2
cdr3_length: 12
v_call: TRBV29-1
clone_size: NA
cdr3_aa: CTARGPTGELFF

j_call: TRBJ1-1
cdr3_length: 13
v_call: TRBV29-1
clone_size: NA
cdr3_aa: CSVKQGAHPEAFF

j_call: TRBJ2-7
cdr3_length: 15
v_call: TRBV6-6
clone_size: many
cdr3_aa: CASSLRTGPGYEQYF

j_call: TRBJ2-2
cdr3_length: 16
v_call: TRBV7-6
clone_size: NA
cdr3_aa: CASSALTASNTGELFF

j_call: TRBJ1-5
cdr3_length: 15
v_call: TRBV18
clone_size: few
cdr3_aa: CASSPSGYSNQPQHF

j_call: TRBJ1-1
cdr3_length: 11
v_call: TRBV6-5
clone_size: NA
cdr3_aa: CASSFGDTYFF

j_call: TRBJ1-6
cdr3_length: 14
v_call: TRBV15
clone_size: few
cdr3_aa: CATSKDRENSPLHF

j_call: TRBJ1-2
cdr3_length: 12
v_call: TRBV2
clone_size: NA
cdr3_aa: CATRTAGGGYTF

j_call: TRBJ2-1
cdr3_length: 15
v_call: TRBV27
clone_size: NA
cdr3_aa: CASSLGTSGGKEQFF

j_call: TRBJ2-7
cdr3_length: 15
v_call: TRBV7-6
clone_size: NA
cdr3_aa: CASSPGQGPGYEQYF

j_call: TRBJ2-1
cdr3_length: 14
v_call: TRBV7-6
clone_size: NA
cdr3_aa: CASSLEPWNYEQFF

j_call: TRBJ2-3
cdr3_length: 16
v_call: TRBV7-3
clone_size: few
cdr3_aa: CASSLPEQGATDTQYF

j_call: TRBJ2-7
cdr3_length: 15
v_call: TRBV7-9
clone_size: few
cdr3_aa: CASSLGGQGAREQYF

j_call: TRBJ2-7
cdr3_length: 15
v_call: TRBV4-1
clone_size: many
cdr3_aa: CASSRGTGGFYEQYF

j_call: TRBJ2-3
cdr3_length: 11
v_call: TRBV4-1
clone_size: few
cdr3_aa: CASLSGDTQYF

j_call: TRBJ2-6
cdr3_length: 15
v_call: TRBV6-6
clone_size: few
cdr3_aa: CASSFLSSGANVLTF

j_call: TRBJ1-1
cdr3_length: 13
v_call: TRBV9
clone_size: few
cdr3_aa: CASTWTENTEAFF

j_call: TRBJ2-3
cdr3_length: 15
v_call: TRBV6-6
clone_size: few
cdr3_aa: CASSSSGGSGDTQYF

j_call: TRBJ2-1
cdr3_length: 15
v_call: TRBV7-3
clone_size: few
cdr3_aa: CASSHRGASYNEQFF

j_call: TRBJ2-2
cdr3_length: 15
v_call: TRBV9
clone_size: NA
cdr3_aa: CASSVEGVDTGELFF

j_call: TRBJ2-1
cdr3_length: 16
v_call: TRBV9
clone_size: NA
cdr3_aa: CASSVALATSYNEQFF

j_call: TRBJ2-7
cdr3_length: 21
v_call: TRBV7-9
clone_size: few
cdr3_aa: CASSFRRGGLAGGQSSYEQYF

j_call: TRBJ2-5
cdr3_length: 16
v_call: TRBV5-4
clone_size: few
cdr3_aa: CASSQEGGGWFETQYF

j_call: TRBJ2-1
cdr3_length: 14
v_call: TRBV7-8
clone_size: few
cdr3_aa: CASSLGQGYNEQFF

j_call: TRBJ2-3
cdr3_length: 15
v_call: TRBV5-1
clone_size: NA
cdr3_aa: CASSPGASIGDTQYF

j_call: TRBJ1-2
cdr3_length: 15
v_call: TRBV28
clone_size: few
cdr3_aa: CASSLGQGFLDGYTF

j_call: TRBJ2-1
cdr3_length: 15
v_call: TRBV7-9
clone_size: many
cdr3_aa: CASSLSGGATNEQFF

j_call: TRBJ1-6
cdr3_length: 15
v_call: TRBV4-3
clone_size: many
cdr3_aa: CASSQGGRGLSPLHF

j_call: TRBJ2-3
cdr3_length: 13
v_call: TRBV9
clone_size: NA
cdr3_aa: CASSVGRGDTQYF

j_call: TRBJ2-2
cdr3_length: 12
v_call: TRBV7-9
clone_size: once
cdr3_aa: CASNGFTGELFF

j_call: TRBJ2-3
cdr3_length: 15
v_call: TRBV24-1
clone_size: few
cdr3_aa: CATSDGGMGTDTQYF

j_call: TRBJ2-1
cdr3_length: 16
v_call: TRBV4-1
clone_size: few
cdr3_aa: CASSQGLAIPYNEQFF

j_call: TRBJ2-1
cdr3_length: 14
v_call: TRBV7-6
clone_size: few
cdr3_aa: CASSPTATWDEQFF

j_call: TRBJ2-7
cdr3_length: 13
v_call: TRBV10-3
clone_size: few
cdr3_aa: CAISRGTAYEQYF

j_call: TRBJ1-1
cdr3_length: 14
v_call: TRBV5-1
clone_size: NA
cdr3_aa: CASSLGTGDTEAFF

j_call: TRBJ1-5
cdr3_length: 15
v_call: TRBV12-3/TRBV12-4
clone_size: once
cdr3_aa: CASSFYAGVSLAQHF

j_call: TRBJ2-1
cdr3_length: 15
v_call: TRBV4-2
clone_size: many
cdr3_aa: CASSLDGGAHNEQFF

j_call: TRBJ1-1
cdr3_length: 17
v_call: TRBV4-3
clone_size: few
cdr3_aa: CASSQWTGGLRGTEAFF

j_call: TRBJ2-5
cdr3_length: 14
v_call: TRBV7-6
clone_size: NA
cdr3_aa: CASSPRGVRETQYF

j_call: TRBJ1-2
cdr3_length: 14
v_call: TRBV7-9
clone_size: few
cdr3_aa: CASSSGTGSIGYTF

j_call: TRBJ2-5
cdr3_length: 13
v_call: TRBV9
clone_size: NA
cdr3_aa: CASSEGGRETQYF

j_call: TRBJ1-5
cdr3_length: 14
v_call: TRBV20-1
clone_size: few
cdr3_aa: CSALSGSENQPQHF

j_call: TRBJ1-1
cdr3_length: 11
v_call: TRBV20-1
clone_size: many
cdr3_aa: CSASIGTEAFF

j_call: TRBJ2-3
cdr3_length: 17
v_call: TRBV20-1
clone_size: NA
cdr3_aa: CSARDVRGSGGGDTQYF

j_call: TRBJ2-2
cdr3_length: 14
v_call: TRBV6-4
clone_size: few
cdr3_aa: CASSVHSNTGELFF

j_call: TRBJ2-1
cdr3_length: 15
v_call: TRBV6-2/TRBV6-3
clone_size: few
cdr3_aa: CASSPRGASYNEQFF

j_call: TRBJ1-5
cdr3_length: 14
v_call: TRBV7-2
clone_size: few
cdr3_aa: CASSPGNSNQPQHF

j_call: TRBJ1-1
cdr3_length: 19
v_call: TRBV4-1
clone_size: NA
cdr3_aa: CASSQEGGGWGTMNTEAFF

j_call: TRBJ2-7
cdr3_length: 15
v_call: TRBV5-1
clone_size: few
cdr3_aa: CASRGLGTSPYEQYF

j_call: TRBJ1-1
cdr3_length: 13
v_call: TRBV27
clone_size: NA
cdr3_aa: CASGYLLNTEAFF

j_call: TRBJ1-5
cdr3_length: 11
v_call: TRBV19
clone_size: NA
cdr3_aa: CASGVGQPQHF

j_call: TRBJ2-2
cdr3_length: 16
v_call: TRBV7-9
clone_size: few
cdr3_aa: CASSPPVGANGGELFF

j_call: TRBJ1-2
cdr3_length: 12
v_call: TRBV15
clone_size: many
cdr3_aa: CATFNGVGGYTF

j_call: TRBJ2-5
cdr3_length: 17
v_call: TRBV20-1
clone_size: NA
cdr3_aa: CSARGVGPLIPGETQYF